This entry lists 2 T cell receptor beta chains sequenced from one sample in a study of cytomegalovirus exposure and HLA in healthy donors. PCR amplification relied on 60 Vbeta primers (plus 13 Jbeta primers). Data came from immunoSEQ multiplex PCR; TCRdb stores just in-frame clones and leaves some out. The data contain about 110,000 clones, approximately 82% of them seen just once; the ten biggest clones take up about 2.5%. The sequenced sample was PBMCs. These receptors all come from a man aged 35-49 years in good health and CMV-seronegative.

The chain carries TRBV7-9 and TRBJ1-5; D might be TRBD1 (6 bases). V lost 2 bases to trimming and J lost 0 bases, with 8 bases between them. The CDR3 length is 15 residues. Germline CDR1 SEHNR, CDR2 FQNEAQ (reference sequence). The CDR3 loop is CASSLPGDSNQPQHF. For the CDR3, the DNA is TGTGCCAGCAGCTTACCAGGGGATAGCAATCAGCCCCAGCATTTT.

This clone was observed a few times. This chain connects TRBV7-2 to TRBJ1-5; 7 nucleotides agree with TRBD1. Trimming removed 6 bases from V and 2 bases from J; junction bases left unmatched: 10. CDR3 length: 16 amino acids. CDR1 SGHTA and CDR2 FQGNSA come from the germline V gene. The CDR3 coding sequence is TGTGCCAGCAGTCAAAACCTCGGACAGGGCAATCAGCCCCAGCATTTT. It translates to CASSQNLGQGNQPQHF.